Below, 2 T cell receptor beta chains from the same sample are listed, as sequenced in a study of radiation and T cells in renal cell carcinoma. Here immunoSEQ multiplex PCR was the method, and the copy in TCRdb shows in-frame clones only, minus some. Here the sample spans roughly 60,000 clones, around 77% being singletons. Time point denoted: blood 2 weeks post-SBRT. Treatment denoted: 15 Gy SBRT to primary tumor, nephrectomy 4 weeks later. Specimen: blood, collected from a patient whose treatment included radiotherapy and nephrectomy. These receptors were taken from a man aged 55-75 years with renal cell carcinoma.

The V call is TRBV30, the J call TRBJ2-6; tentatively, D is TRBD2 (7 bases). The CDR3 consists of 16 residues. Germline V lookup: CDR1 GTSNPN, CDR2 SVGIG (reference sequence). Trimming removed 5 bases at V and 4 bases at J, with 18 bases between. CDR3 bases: TGTGCCTGGGGGGGGCGGGGGTTTCCCGGGGCCAACGTCCTGACTTTC. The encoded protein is CAWGGRGFPGANVLTF.

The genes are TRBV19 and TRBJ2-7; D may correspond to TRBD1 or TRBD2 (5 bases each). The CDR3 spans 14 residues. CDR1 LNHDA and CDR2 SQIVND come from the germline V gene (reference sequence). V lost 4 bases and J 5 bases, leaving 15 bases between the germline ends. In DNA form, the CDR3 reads TGTGCCAGTAGTAGGGGAGACAGTCGCCACGAGCAGTACTTC. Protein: CASSRGDSRHEQYF.